What follows describes a single T cell receptor beta chain. Each CDR3 protein is one row after TCRdb ran MiXCR on the 5' RACE reads. The sample has 400,000 or so distinct CDR3 sequences, around 21% seen once. The germline gives CDR1 SSHAT, CDR2 FNYEAQ (reference sequence). The CDR3 has 14 amino acids. The V and J ends lost 6 bases and 5 bases, in that order; junction bases with no gene match: 5. This sample was included in a study of T-cell memory formation after mild COVID-19. Sequencing was done on a sample of PBMCs or a T cell subset sorted from them (not recorded which). This receptor was identified in an adult woman who had mild COVID-19 (a few samples of this study predate the infection). Cell type and time point are not known. The chain recombines TRBV7-7 with TRBJ2-2, with 8 bases matching TRBD1. CDR3 nucleotides: TGTGCCAGCAGGGTCAGGGGGCTTACCGGGGAGCTGTTTTTT. It is translated as CASRVRGLTGELFF.